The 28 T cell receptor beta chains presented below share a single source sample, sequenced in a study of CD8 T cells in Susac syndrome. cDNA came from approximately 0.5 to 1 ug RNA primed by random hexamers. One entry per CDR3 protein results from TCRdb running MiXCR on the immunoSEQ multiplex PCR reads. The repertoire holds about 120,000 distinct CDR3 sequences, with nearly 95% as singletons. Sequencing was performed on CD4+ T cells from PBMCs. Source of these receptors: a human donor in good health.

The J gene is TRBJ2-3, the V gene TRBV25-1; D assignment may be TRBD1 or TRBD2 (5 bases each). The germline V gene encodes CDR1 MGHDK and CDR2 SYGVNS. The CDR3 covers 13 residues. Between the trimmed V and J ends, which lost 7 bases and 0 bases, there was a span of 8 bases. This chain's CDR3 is CASIGDSTDTQYF. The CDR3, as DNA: TGTGCCAGCATAGGGGACAGCACAGATACGCAGTATTTT.

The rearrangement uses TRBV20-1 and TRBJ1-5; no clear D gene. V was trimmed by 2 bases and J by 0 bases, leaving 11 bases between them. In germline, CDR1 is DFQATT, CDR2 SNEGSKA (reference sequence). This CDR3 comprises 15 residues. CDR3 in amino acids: CSARKYTSSNQPQHF. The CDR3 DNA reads TGCAGTGCTAGAAAGTACACCTCTAGCAATCAGCCCCAGCATTTT.

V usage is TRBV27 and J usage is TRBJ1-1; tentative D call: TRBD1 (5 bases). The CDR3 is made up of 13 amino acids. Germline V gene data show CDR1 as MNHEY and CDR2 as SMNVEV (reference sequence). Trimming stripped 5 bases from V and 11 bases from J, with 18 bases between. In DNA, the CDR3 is TGTGCCAGCAGTCCGACGGGGGGAATGGGGGCTTTCTTT. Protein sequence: CASSPTGGMGAFF.

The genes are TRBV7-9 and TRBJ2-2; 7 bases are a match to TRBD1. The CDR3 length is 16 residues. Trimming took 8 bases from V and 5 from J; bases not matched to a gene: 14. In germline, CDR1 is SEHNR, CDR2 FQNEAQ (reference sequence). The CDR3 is CASRSPGQSLTGELFF. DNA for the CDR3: TGTGCCAGCCGCAGCCCGGGACAGAGTTTAACCGGGGAGCTGTTTTTT.

CDR3 amino acids: CSARVVTEAFF. In DNA form, the CDR3 reads TGCAGTGCTAGAGTGGTCACTGAAGCTTTCTTT. This rearrangement joins TRBV20-1 to TRBJ1-1; no clear D gene. The ends were cut back, 1 base at V and 4 bases at J, with 4 bases in the middle. The germline CDR1 and CDR2 sequences are DFQATT and SNEGSKA (reference sequence). The CDR3 sequence is 11 residues long.

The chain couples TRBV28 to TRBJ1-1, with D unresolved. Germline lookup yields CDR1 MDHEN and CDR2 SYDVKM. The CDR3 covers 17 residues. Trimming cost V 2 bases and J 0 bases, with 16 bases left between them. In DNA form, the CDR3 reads TGTGCCAGCAGTTTAATTACTCGAGGTTTTATGAACACTGAAGCTTTCTTT. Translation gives CASSLITRGFMNTEAFF.

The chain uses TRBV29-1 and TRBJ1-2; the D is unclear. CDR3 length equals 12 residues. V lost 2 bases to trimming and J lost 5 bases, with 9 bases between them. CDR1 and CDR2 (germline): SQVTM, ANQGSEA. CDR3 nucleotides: TGCAGCGTTGAACAGACGGAATATGGCTACACCTTC. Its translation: CSVEQTEYGYTF.

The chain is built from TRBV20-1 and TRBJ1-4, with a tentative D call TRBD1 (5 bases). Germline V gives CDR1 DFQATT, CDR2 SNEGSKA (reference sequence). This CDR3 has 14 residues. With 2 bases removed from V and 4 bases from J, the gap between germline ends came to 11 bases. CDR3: CSARPQGFNEKLFF. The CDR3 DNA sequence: TGCAGTGCTAGACCCCAGGGCTTTAATGAAAAACTGTTTTTT.

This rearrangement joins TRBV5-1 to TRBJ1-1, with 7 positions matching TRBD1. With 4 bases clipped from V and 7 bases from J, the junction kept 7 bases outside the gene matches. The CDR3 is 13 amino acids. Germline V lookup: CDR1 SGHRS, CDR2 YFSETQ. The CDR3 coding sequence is TGCGCCAGCAGCCTAGGACAGGATGGTGAAGCTTTCTTT. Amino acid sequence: CASSLGQDGEAFF.

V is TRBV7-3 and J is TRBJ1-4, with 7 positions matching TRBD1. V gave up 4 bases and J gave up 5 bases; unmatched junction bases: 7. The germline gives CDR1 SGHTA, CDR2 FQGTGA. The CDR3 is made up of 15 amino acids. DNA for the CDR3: TGTGCCAGCAGCTCGTCAGGGGGGGGGAATGAAAAACTGTTTTTT. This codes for CASSSSGGGNEKLFF.

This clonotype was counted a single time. CDR3 nucleotides: TGTGCCACCCTAGGACTAGCGGAAAGATACAATGAGCAGTTCTTC. Translating gives CATLGLAERYNEQFF. The chain links TRBV10-3 to TRBJ2-1; 10 bases line up with TRBD2. Germline V gives CDR1 ENHRY, CDR2 SYGVKD. There are 15 residues in the CDR3. J lost 4 bases, V lost 10 bases, and 10 bases had no gene match.

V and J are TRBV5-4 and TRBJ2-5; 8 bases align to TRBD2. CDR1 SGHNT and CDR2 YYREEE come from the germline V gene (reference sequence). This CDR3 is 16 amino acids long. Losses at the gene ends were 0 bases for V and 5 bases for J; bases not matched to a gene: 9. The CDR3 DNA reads TGTGCCAGCAGCTTGGAGGGGGGACTAGGTACGGAGACCCAGTACTTC. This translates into CASSLEGGLGTETQYF.

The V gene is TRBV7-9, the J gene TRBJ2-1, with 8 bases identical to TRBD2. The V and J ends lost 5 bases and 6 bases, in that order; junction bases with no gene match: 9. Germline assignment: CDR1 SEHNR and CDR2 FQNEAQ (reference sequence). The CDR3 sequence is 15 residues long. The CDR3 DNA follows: TGTGCCAGCAGCCTAGGGACTAGACCGAGCAATGAGCAGTTCTTC. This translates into CASSLGTRPSNEQFF.

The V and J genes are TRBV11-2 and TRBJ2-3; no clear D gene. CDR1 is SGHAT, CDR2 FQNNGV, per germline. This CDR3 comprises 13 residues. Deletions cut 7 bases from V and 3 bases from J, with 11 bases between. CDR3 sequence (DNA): TGTGCCAGCACCTTCGTAGGAACAGATACGCAGTATTTT. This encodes CASTFVGTDTQYF.

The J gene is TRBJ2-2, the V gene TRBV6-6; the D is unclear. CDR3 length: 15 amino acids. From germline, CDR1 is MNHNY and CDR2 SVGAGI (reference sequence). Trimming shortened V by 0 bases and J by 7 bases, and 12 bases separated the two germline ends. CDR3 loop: CASSYSPSVGGELFF. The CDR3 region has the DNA TGTGCCAGCAGTTACTCTCCTTCAGTCGGCGGGGAGCTGTTTTTT.

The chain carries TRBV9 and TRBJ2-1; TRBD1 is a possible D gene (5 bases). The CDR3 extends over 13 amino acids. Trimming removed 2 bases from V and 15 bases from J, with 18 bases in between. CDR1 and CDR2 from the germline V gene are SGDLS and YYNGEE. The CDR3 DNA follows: TGTGCCAGCAGCGTCGCCGACGACAGATCACCGTTCTTC. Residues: CASSVADDRSPFF. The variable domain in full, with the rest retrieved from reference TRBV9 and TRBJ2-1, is DSGVTQTPKHLITATGQRVTLRCSPRSGDLSVYWYQQSLDQGLQFLIQYYNGEERAKGNILERFSAQQFPDLHSELNLSSLELGDSALYFCASSVADDRSPFFGPGTRLTVL.

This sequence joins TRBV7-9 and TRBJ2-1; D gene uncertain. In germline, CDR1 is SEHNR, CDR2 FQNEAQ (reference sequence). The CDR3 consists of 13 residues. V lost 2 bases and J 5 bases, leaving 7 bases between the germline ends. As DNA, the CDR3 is TGTGCCAGCAGCTTAATATCCCACAATGAGCAGTTCTTC. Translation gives CASSLISHNEQFF.

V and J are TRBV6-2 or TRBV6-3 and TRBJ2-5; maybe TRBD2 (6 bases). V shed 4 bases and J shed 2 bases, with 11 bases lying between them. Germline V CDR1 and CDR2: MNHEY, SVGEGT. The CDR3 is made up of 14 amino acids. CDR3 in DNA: TGTGCCAGCAGTTCCTCCGGGACTCAAGAGACCCAGTACTTC. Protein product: CASSSSGTQETQYF.

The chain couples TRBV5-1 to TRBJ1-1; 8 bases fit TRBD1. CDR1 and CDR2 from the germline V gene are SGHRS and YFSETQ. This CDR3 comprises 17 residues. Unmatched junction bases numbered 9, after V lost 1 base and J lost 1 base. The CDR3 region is CASSLLAGGSRNTEAFF. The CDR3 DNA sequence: TGCGCCAGCAGCTTGTTAGCAGGGGGCAGTCGGAACACTGAAGCTTTCTTT.

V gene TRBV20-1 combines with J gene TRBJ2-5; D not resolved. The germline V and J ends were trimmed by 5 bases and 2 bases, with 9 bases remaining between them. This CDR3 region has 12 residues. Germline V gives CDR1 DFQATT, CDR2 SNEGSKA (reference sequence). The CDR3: CSADGGQETQYF. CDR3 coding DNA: TGCAGTGCTGATGGCGGTCAAGAGACCCAGTACTTC.

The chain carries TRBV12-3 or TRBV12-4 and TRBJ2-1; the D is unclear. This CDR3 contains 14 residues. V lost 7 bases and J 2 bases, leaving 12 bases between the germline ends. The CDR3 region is CASIREKPYNEQFF. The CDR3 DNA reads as TGTGCCAGCATTAGAGAGAAACCCTACAATGAGCAGTTCTTC.

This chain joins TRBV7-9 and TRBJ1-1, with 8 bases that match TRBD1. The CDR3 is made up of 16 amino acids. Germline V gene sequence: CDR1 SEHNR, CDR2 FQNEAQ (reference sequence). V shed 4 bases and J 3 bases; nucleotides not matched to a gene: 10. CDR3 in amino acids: CASSSRQGLRDTEAFF. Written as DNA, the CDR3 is TGTGCCAGCAGCTCACGACAGGGGTTACGGGACACTGAAGCTTTCTTT.

The CDR3 region is CASNLRQGISSPLHF. In DNA form, the CDR3 reads TGTGCCAGCAACCTTCGACAGGGGATTAGCTCACCCCTCCACTTT. The chain uses TRBV7-2 and TRBJ1-6, with 8 bases fitting TRBD1. CDR3 length: 15 residues. CDR1 SGHTA and CDR2 FQGNSA come from the germline V gene. V trimming: 7 bases; J trimming: 10 bases; junction bases outside the gene matches: 12.

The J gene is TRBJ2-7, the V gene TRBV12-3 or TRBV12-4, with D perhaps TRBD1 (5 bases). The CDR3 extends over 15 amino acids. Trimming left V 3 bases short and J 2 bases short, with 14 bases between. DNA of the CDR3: TGTGCCAGCAGTTTCTTTAGTTACAGGACCTACGAGCAGTACTTC. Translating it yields CASSFFSYRTYEQYF.

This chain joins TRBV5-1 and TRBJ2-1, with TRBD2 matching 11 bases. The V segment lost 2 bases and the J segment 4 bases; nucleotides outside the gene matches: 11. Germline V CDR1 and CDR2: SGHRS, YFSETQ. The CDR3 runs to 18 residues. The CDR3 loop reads CASSFVAGGLAAYNEQFF. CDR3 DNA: TGCGCCAGCAGCTTCGTAGCGGGGGGACTAGCGGCTTACAATGAGCAGTTCTTC.

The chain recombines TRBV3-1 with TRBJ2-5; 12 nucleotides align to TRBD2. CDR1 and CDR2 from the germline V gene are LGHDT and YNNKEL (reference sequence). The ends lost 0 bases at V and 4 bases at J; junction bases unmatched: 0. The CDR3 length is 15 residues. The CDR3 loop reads CASSQELAGGETQYF. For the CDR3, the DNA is TGTGCCAGCAGCCAAGAACTAGCGGGAGGAGAGACCCAGTACTTC.

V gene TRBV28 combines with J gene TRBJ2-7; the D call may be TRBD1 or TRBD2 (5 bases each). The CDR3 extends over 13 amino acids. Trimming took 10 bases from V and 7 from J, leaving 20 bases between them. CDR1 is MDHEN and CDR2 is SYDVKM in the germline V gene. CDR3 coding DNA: TGTGCCACCTCCCGCCGGCCAGGGAGTGAGCAGTACTTC. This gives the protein CATSRRPGSEQYF. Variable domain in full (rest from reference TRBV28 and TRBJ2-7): DVKVTQSSRYLVKRTGEKVFLECVQDMDHENMFWYRQDPGLGLRLIYFSYDVKMKEKGDIPEGYSVSREKKERFSLILESASTNQTSMYLCATSRRPGSEQYFGPGTRLTVT.

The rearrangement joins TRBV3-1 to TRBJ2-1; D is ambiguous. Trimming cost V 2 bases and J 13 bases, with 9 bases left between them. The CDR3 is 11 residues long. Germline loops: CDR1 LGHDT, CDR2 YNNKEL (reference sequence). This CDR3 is CASSQSLSQFF. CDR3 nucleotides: TGTGCCAGCAGCCAATCCCTAAGCCAGTTCTTC.